Sequencing of this T cell receptor (beta chain) was carried out in a study of CD8+CD57+ T cells in acquired aplastic anemia. The CDR3 is 14 amino acids. Per the germline V gene, CDR1 is SNHLY and CDR2 is FYNNEI. V was clipped by 1 base and J by 1 base, with 7 bases between them. By flow cytometry, patients selected for sequencing had shown an expansion of CD8+CD57+ cells. Blood sampling was performed on the patients, and none of them had received therapy by then. This clonotype has a count of ten or more. The antigen is not known. Overall study results and limits: Common to patients and controls were roughly 30 CD8+ CDR3 sequences.

TCR beta VDJ and CDR3 profiling used genomic DNA as template. TCRdb reprocessed the reads with MiXCR, giving one entry per CDR3 protein. The sample lists around 150,000 distinct CDR3 sequences, around half seen once, with roughly 2.8% in the top ten. The source is a human donor with aplastic anemia. The rearrangement uses TRBV2 and TRBJ2-5; no reliable D call. The sequenced material came from sorted CD4+, CD8+, or CD8+CD57+ T cells (not recorded which) from PBMCs. The CDR3 coding sequence is TGTGCCAGCAGTGAAGGGCAGCCCCAAGAGACCCAGTACTTC. It codes for CASSEGQPQETQYF.